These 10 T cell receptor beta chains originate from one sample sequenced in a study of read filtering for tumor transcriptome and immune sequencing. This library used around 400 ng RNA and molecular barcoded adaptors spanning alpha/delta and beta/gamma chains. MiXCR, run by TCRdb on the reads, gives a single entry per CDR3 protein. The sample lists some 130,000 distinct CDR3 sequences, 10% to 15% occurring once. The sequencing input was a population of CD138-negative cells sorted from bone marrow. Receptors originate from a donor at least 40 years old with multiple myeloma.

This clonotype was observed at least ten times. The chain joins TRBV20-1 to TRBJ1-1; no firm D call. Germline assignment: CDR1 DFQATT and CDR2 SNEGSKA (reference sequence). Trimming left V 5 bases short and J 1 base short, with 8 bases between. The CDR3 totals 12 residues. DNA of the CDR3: TGCAGTGCTTGGGCCGCGAACACTGAAGCTTTCTTT. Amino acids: CSAWAANTEAFF.

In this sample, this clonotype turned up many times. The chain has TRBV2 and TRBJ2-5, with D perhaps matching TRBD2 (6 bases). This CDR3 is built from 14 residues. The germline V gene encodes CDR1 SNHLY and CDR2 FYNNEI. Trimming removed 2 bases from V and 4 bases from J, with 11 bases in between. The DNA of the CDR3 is TGTGCCAGCAGTGAATTAGGAGGGAGAGAGACCCAGTACTTC. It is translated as CASSELGGRETQYF.

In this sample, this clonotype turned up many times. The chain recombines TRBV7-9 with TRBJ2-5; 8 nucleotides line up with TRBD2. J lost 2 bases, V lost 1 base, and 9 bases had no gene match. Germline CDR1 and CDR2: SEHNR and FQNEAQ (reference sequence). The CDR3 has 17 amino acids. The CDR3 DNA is TGTGCCAGCAGCTTAGGGGTTGGCGGGGGGCCTCAAGAGACCCAGTACTTC. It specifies CASSLGVGGGPQETQYF.

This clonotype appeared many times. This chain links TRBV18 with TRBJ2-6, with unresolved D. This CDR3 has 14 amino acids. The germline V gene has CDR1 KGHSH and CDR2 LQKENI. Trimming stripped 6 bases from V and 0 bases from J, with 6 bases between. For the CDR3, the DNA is TGTGCCAGCTCGGCCTACTCTGGGGCCAACGTCCTGACTTTC. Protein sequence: CASSAYSGANVLTF.

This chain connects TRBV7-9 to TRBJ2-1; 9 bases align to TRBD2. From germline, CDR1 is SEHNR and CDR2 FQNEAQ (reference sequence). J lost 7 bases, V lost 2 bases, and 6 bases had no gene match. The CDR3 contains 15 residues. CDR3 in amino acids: CASSLIAGVWNEQFF. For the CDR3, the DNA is TGTGCCAGCAGCTTAATAGCGGGAGTTTGGAATGAGCAGTTCTTC.

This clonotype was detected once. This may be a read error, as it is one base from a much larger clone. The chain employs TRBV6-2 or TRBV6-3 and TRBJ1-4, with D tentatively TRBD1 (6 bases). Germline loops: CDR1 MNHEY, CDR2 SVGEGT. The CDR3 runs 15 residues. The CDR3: CASNPTGLANGKLFF. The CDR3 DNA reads TGTGCCAGCAACCCTACAGGGCTGGCTAATGGAAAACTGTTTTTT.

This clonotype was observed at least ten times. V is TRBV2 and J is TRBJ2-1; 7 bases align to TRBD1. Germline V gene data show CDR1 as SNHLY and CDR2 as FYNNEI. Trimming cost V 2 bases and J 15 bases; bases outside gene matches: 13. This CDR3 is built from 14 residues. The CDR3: CASSESNRRQGPFF. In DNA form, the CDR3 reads TGTGCCAGCAGTGAAAGTAACCGACGACAGGGCCCGTTCTTC.

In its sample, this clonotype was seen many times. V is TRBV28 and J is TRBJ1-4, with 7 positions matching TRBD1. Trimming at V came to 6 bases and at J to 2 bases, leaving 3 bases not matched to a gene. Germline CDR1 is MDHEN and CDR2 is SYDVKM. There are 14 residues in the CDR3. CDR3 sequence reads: CASRPQGTNEKLFF. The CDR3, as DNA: TGTGCCAGCAGACCACAGGGGACTAATGAAAAACTGTTTTTT.

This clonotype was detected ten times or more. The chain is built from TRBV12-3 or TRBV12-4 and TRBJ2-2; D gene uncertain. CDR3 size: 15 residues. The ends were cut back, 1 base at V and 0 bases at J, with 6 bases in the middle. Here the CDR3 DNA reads TGTGCCAGCAGTTTAGGCGGATCGAACACCGGGGAGCTGTTTTTT. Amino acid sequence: CASSLGGSNTGELFF.

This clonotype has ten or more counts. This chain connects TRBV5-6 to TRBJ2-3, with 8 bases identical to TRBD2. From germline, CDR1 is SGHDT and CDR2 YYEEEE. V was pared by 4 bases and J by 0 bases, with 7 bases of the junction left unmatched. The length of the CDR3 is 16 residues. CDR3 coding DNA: TGTGCCAGCAGCCATGGACTAGCCCCTAGCACAGATACGCAGTATTTT. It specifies CASSHGLAPSTDTQYF.